A selection of T cell receptor beta chains follows, all from one sample in a study of PD-1 blockade in mismatch repair-deficient tumors. Using immunoSEQ multiplex PCR, the repertoire was profiled, and TCRdb retains in-frame clones only, with some absent. In the table there are around 110,000 clones, approximately 80% of which are singletons. The input for sequencing was peripheral blood, taken approximately 64 weeks after starting pembrolizumab. Receptors originate from an adult with mismatch repair-deficient cancer. Both conserved end residues are part of each CDR3. Clone size is stated in some rows and not others, as once, few, many or a class when expanded.

clone_size v_call cdr3_aa
- TRBV5-5 CASSLVRGEQFF
few TRBV5-1 CASSLGDYNTGELFF
- TRBV27 CARQQSSGEQYF
- TRBV14 CASSQGGRNTEAFF
- TRBV28 CASSLLGQGEKGYEQYF
- TRBV30 CAWTTGEGGNTIYF
- TRBV29-1 CSVVSSPGPTDGYTF
- TRBV7-9 CAVGRLNEKLFF
- TRBV6-5 CASSYSGQGKKNEQFF
- TRBV4-1 CASSATRQGAGGYTF
- TRBV5-1 CASSLSPPARVRAEAFF
- TRBV5-1 CASEGDRGQNEQFF
- TRBV7-9 CASSPNRAANYGYTF
- TRBV6-5 CASSAGTGTQETQYF
- TRBV5-4 CASSLGLAGALGETQYF
- TRBV7-2 CASSQGHEQYF
- TRBV5-4 CASSLDADTQYF
- TRBV5-1 CASSLVWGEGTRETQYF
- TRBV19 CASSPRARTGALNTEAFF
- TRBV7-9 CASSPGRTGTGGTEAFF
- TRBV27 CASSPFSVMPSGTQYF
few TRBV28 CASSPGPHGYTF
- TRBV27 CASSLGGAGSGNTIYF
- TRBV27 CASSTKGAAEAFF
- TRBV11-3 CASSPWTGSNEQFF
- TRBV10-3 CAISESGSSYEQYF
- TRBV10-2 CASGEKGGLDEKLFF
- TRBV4-1 CASSQDPGRGLNEQYF
few TRBV7-9 CASSLISAYEQYF
- TRBV5-4 CASSPGTSGSGEQFF
- TRBV25-1 CASSEYPRQQLYNEQFF
- TRBV6-6 CASSDPGGAGEKLFF
- TRBV6-6 CASSTQGRGYEQYF
- TRBV2 CASSETKYSNQPQHF
- TRBV10-3 CAISERATPIYEQYF
many TRBV19 CASMDRTFSGNTIYF
- TRBV18 CASSASGRRSYNEQFF
- TRBV19 CASNTGGWNTEAFF
- TRBV6-5 CASSTGGDEQFF
once TRBV9 CASSVEGWSSYEQYF
- TRBV19 CASSYGRAYEQYF
- TRBV27 CASSSLTGSEAFF
few TRBV2 CASSETLSSGRWYF
- TRBV7-7 CASSSGSGTSGRNEQFF
- TRBV5-4 CASSLKGGGYEQYF
- TRBV6-5 CASSYMGGEQFF
- TRBV7-9 CASRGGPGELFF